This T cell receptor (beta chain) was sequenced for a study of glioma-infiltrating T cells after dendritic cell vaccination. General study findings and limits: Patients with more pretreatment TILs had longer time to progression and survival. Complete blood and tumor specimen sets were limited to few patients.

As for this clone: Its matching antigen is unknown.

Assay: immunoSEQ multiplex PCR; the TCRdb copy retains only in-frame clones and omits some. The sample carries roughly 100,000 clones, roughly four fifths recorded once. Trimming took 5 bases from V and 6 from J; bases not matched to a gene: 7. There are 13 residues in the CDR3. In germline, CDR1 is SGHAT, CDR2 FQNNGV. The sample consisted of blood, taken before dendritic cell vaccination. This receptor was taken from a human donor with glioblastoma. The chain carries TRBV11-2 and TRBJ2-7, with 7 bases matching TRBD1. CDR3: CASSDGQAVEQYF. DNA for the CDR3: TGTGCCAGCAGCGACGGACAGGCGGTCGAGCAGTACTTC.